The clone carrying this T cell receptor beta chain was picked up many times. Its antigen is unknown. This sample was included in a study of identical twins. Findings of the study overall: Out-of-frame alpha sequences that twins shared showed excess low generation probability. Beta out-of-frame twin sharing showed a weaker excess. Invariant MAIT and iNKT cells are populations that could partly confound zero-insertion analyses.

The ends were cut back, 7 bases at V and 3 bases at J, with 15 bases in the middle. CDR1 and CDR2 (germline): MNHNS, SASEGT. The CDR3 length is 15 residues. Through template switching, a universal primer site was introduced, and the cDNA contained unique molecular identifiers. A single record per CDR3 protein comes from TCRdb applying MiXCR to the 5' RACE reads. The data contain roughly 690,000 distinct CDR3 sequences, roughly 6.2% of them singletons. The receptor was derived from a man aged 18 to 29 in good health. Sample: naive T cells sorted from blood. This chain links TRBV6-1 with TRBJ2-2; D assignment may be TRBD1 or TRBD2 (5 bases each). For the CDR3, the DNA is TGTGCCAGCACCGACCGGGGCGGCTACACCGGGGAGCTGTTTTTT. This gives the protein CASTDRGGYTGELFF.